This section outlines one TCR beta chain sequence together with its context. Its antigen is as yet unknown. The data stem from a study of T cell responses to AZD1222 COVID-19 vaccine. Study-wide points: Donors skewed white British and female; clonal diversity was possibly underestimated.

Data came from immunoSEQ multiplex PCR; TCRdb stores just in-frame clones and leaves some out. Found here are some 140,000 clones, about 91% of them singletons; the top ten hold approximately 2.6%. This clonotype was obtained from an adult in good health. The sequences come from peripheral blood, collected on day 0 of AZD1222 vaccination.

CDR3 nucleotides: TGCGCCAGCAGCTCCACCGTAGGGGCTGAGCAGTTCTTC. Its protein is CASSSTVGAEQFF. The chain has TRBV5-1 and TRBJ2-1; a weak D match, TRBD1 (5 bases). The CDR3 spans 13 residues. From germline, CDR1 is SGHRS and CDR2 YFSETQ. V was clipped by 3 bases and J by 9 bases, with 13 bases between them.